The 29 T cell receptor beta chains presented below share a single source sample, sequenced in a study of low-dose radiotherapy and immunotherapy resistance in tumors. With TRAV- and TRBV-specific primers, first-strand cDNA was made, covering the alpha and beta chains. TCRs were amplified for roughly 22 PCR cycles with a constant-region primer and V-primer adapter. From the reads, TCRdb called clonotypes with MiXCR, one entry per CDR3 protein. The data contain around 80,000 distinct CDR3 sequences, approximately 17% of them singletons. Documented time point: before trial treatment. The specimen was PBMCs, collected before treatment. Receptors were obtained from a male donor with prostate cancer.

The CDR3 coding sequence is TGTGCCAGTAGTGTGGGACAGCTGAATGAGCAGTTCTTC. Its protein is CASSVGQLNEQFF. The rearrangement joins TRBV19 to TRBJ2-1, with TRBD1 identical over 7 bases. The CDR3 spans 13 residues. Germline V gene data show CDR1 as LNHDA and CDR2 as SQIVND (reference sequence). Unmatched junction bases numbered 5, after V lost 5 bases and J lost 7 bases.

At least ten counts were recorded for this clonotype. The V and J genes are TRBV7-9 and TRBJ2-7, with 9 bases matching TRBD2. The V and J ends lost 3 bases and 13 bases, in that order; junction bases with no gene match: 13. Looked up from germline, CDR1 is SEHNR and CDR2 is FQNEAQ (reference sequence). The CDR3 has 14 amino acids. CDR3 residues: CASSFTTGTSIPYF. The CDR3 bases are TGTGCCAGCAGCTTTACTACCGGGACTAGCATACCATACTTC.

Many counts were recorded for this clonotype. This chain connects TRBV6-5 to TRBJ2-1; D might be TRBD1 or TRBD2, each matching 5 bases. V lost 2 bases, J lost 9 bases, and 17 bases lay in between. There are 15 residues in the CDR3. Germline CDR1 is MNHEY and CDR2 is SVGAGI. The CDR3 protein is CASSYIRTLGTEQFF. The CDR3 nucleotides read TGTGCCAGCAGTTACATCCGGACACTGGGGACTGAGCAGTTCTTC.

This clonotype was seen repeatedly, ten times or more. CDR3 DNA sequence: TGTGCCAGTAGTATTTTCCGGGAAGGAGGCTACACCTTC. Its protein is CASSIFREGGYTF. The rearrangement links TRBV19 to TRBJ1-2, with unresolved D. Germline CDR1 and CDR2: LNHDA and SQIVND (reference sequence). This CDR3 contains 13 residues. V was pared by 3 bases and J by 8 bases, with 13 bases between.

The chain couples TRBV29-1 to TRBJ2-1, with 9 bases matching TRBD2. The length of the CDR3 is 14 residues. Per germline, CDR1 SQVTM and CDR2 ANQGSEA. V lost 4 bases to trimming and J lost 6 bases; unmatched junction nucleotides: 7. The CDR3 is CSVAILAGSNEQFF. The CDR3 bases are TGCAGCGTTGCAATCCTAGCGGGAAGCAATGAGCAGTTCTTC.

About this clonotype: This likely stems from a read error, as it lies one base from a far larger clone. The rearrangement joins TRBV12-3 or TRBV12-4 to TRBJ2-1, with 8 bases aligning to TRBD2. The CDR3 has 16 residues. V gave up 0 bases and J gave up 10 bases; unmatched junction bases: 11. Written as DNA, the CDR3 is TGTGCCAGCAGTTTAGCTGGGCTAGCGGGCGTCTACGAGCAGTTCTTC. This sequence encodes CASSLAGLAGVYEQFF.

This clonotype was seen many times. This sequence joins TRBV4-1 and TRBJ2-1; 12 bases are shared with TRBD2. The J segment lost 1 base and the V segment lost 6 bases, leaving 4 bases of the junction unmatched. Germline lookup yields CDR1 MGHRA and CDR2 YSYEKL. The CDR3 loop spans 16 amino acids. The CDR3 loop reads CASRPGLAGSYNEQFF. DNA of the CDR3: TGCGCCAGCAGACCAGGACTAGCGGGATCCTACAATGAGCAGTTCTTC.

Ten or more counts support this clonotype. The chain has TRBV12-3 or TRBV12-4 and TRBJ1-1; 12 bases agree with TRBD1. The CDR3 is made up of 17 amino acids. J was trimmed by 6 bases and V by 1 base; bases with no gene match: 9. The CDR3 DNA follows: TGTGCCAGCAGTTTAGAGACAGGGACAGGGGGCGCTTCTGAAGCTTTCTTT. Translated: CASSLETGTGGASEAFF.

There are many counts of this clonotype. The genes are TRBV27 and TRBJ2-7; 9 nucleotides agree with TRBD2. CDR1 and CDR2 (germline): MNHEY, SMNVEV (reference sequence). Trimming took 0 bases from V and 2 from J; bases not matched to a gene: 5. The CDR3 is 16 residues long. The CDR3 reads CASSLSQTSGPYEQYF. Written as DNA, the CDR3 is TGTGCCAGCAGTTTATCTCAGACTAGCGGACCCTACGAGCAGTACTTC.

This clonotype was seen at least ten times. The V gene is TRBV28, the J gene TRBJ1-2, with 9 bases that match TRBD1. Germline-derived CDR1 and CDR2 are MDHEN and SYDVKM. With V trimmed by 6 bases and J by 2 bases, 10 bases remained unmatched. The CDR3 spans 16 residues. The CDR3 DNA follows: TGTGCCAGCAGCGACGCCGGGACAGGGAAAAACTATGGCTACACCTTC. Protein product: CASSDAGTGKNYGYTF.

In this sample, this clonotype turned up many times. The DNA of the CDR3 is TGTGCCAGCAGCTCCGGGACAGCGTATAATTCACCCCTCCACTTT. Protein: CASSSGTAYNSPLHF. J is TRBJ1-6 and V is TRBV5-4, with 7 bases identical to TRBD1. Germline V gene lookup returns CDR1 SGHNT and CDR2 YYREEE (reference sequence). The trim removed 3 bases at V and 4 bases at J, leaving 4 bases unmatched. The CDR3 runs to 15 residues.

This clonotype was found many times. The chain links TRBV7-2 to TRBJ2-7; D call uncertain. Trimming took 1 base from V and 4 from J, leaving 17 bases between them. This CDR3 has 16 residues. Per the germline V gene, CDR1 is SGHTA and CDR2 is FQGNSA. The CDR3 is CASSLVAGAKGYEQYF. The CDR3 nucleotides are TGTGCCAGCAGCTTAGTGGCCGGAGCAAAGGGATACGAGCAGTACTTC.

This clonotype has a count of ten or more. The chain has TRBV10-3 and TRBJ2-2; D assignment may be TRBD1 or TRBD2 (5 bases each). Germline values: CDR1 ENHRY, CDR2 SYGVKD. The CDR3 is 15 amino acids. With 4 bases removed from V and 2 bases from J, the gap between germline ends came to 11 bases. The CDR3 nucleotides read TGTGCCATCAGTGGCCGGGACCAAAACACCGGGGAGCTGTTTTTT. This codes for CAISGRDQNTGELFF.

This clonotype was recorded at least ten times. The V gene is TRBV20-1, the J gene TRBJ2-5, with D hard to call. Germline loops: CDR1 DFQATT, CDR2 SNEGSKA (reference sequence). The CDR3 length is 13 residues. The V and J ends lost 2 bases and 5 bases respectively, with 12 bases between them. CDR3 residues: CSARSTPQETQYF. DNA of the CDR3: TGCAGTGCTAGAAGCACCCCCCAGGAGACCCAGTACTTC.

This clonotype was seen ten or more times. The rearrangement links TRBV27 to TRBJ2-1, with D unresolved. V lost 5 bases to trimming and J lost 7 bases, with 6 bases between them. The CDR3 runs 11 residues. Germline loops: CDR1 MNHEY, CDR2 SMNVEV (reference sequence). The CDR3 spells CASSIGNEQFF. The CDR3 bases are TGTGCCAGCAGTATCGGTAATGAGCAGTTCTTC.

This clonotype was observed many times. The chain combines TRBV6-2 or TRBV6-3 with TRBJ2-2, with 8 positions matching TRBD1. The ends lost 6 bases at V and 3 bases at J; junction bases unmatched: 6. Germline lookup yields CDR1 MNHEY and CDR2 SVGEGT. The CDR3 spans 15 residues. The CDR3 DNA is TGTGCCAGCAGCCGGACAGGGACTTACACCGGGGAGCTGTTTTTT. Translated, it gives CASSRTGTYTGELFF.

The rearrangement links TRBV7-2 to TRBJ1-2, with D uncertain. Trimming removed 1 base at V and 8 bases at J, with 5 bases between. The CDR3 is made up of 11 amino acids. The germline gives CDR1 SGHTA, CDR2 FQGNSA. CDR3 nucleotides: TGTGCCAGCAGCTTAGGGGCCGGCTACACCTTC. It encodes CASSLGAGYTF.

This clonotype was observed at least ten times. This rearrangement joins TRBV12-3 or TRBV12-4 to TRBJ1-5; 8 bases agree with TRBD1. CDR3 size: 14 residues. Trimming took 3 bases from V and 2 from J; bases not matched to a gene: 0. The CDR3 here is CASSLGQGNQPQHF. In DNA, the CDR3 is TGTGCCAGCAGTTTGGGACAGGGCAATCAGCCCCAGCATTTT.

The table lists this clonotype with a few counts. The rearrangement uses TRBV29-1 and TRBJ1-6; D perhaps matches TRBD1 (5 bases). V lost 4 bases and J lost 10, with 14 bases in between. Germline values: CDR1 SQVTM, CDR2 ANQGSEA. The CDR3 runs to 13 residues. The CDR3 coding sequence is TGCAGCGTTGGCTCGGGGGTAGGCTCACCCCTCCACTTT. This translates into CSVGSGVGSPLHF.

This clonotype turned up a few times. This chain uses TRBV12-3 or TRBV12-4 with TRBJ2-5; 8 bases agree with TRBD1. V shed 6 bases and J 2 bases; nucleotides not matched to a gene: 5. This CDR3 comprises 14 residues. The CDR3 DNA reads as TGTGCCAGCAGCTATACAGGGGGGCAAGAGACCCAGTACTTC. This encodes CASSYTGGQETQYF.

The sample holds many counts of this clonotype. This chain connects TRBV14 to TRBJ2-3; unclear D gene. This CDR3 comprises 15 residues. V lost 6 bases to trimming and J lost 0 bases, with 13 bases between them. The germline CDR1 and CDR2 sequences are SGHDN and FVKESK. The CDR3 DNA sequence: TGTGCCAGCAGTGGTGGGCCCGGGAGCACAGATACGCAGTATTTT. The encoded protein is CASSGGPGSTDTQYF.

This clonotype appeared many times. J is TRBJ2-4 and V is TRBV12-3 or TRBV12-4; tentatively, D is TRBD1 (6 bases). Trimming stripped 7 bases from V and 5 bases from J, with 15 bases between. The CDR3 is made up of 14 amino acids. CDR3 nucleotide sequence: TGTGCCAGCATGGGGGCGGGCTACGAAAACATTCAGTACTTC. It translates to CASMGAGYENIQYF.

This clonotype was counted ten times or more. The gene calls are TRBV6-2 or TRBV6-3 and TRBJ2-2; the D gene is possibly TRBD2 (6 bases). V was cut by 6 bases and J by 5 bases, with 10 bases left in between. From germline, CDR1 is MNHEY and CDR2 SVGEGT. CDR3 length: 13 amino acids. CDR3: CASRRLETGELFF. As DNA, the CDR3 is TGTGCCAGCAGGAGACTAGAAACCGGGGAGCTGTTTTTT.

The sample holds many counts of this clonotype. V gene TRBV4-1 combines with J gene TRBJ2-2; D gene uncertain. Per germline, CDR1 MGHRA and CDR2 YSYEKL. The ends were cut back, 1 base at V and 0 bases at J, with 12 bases in the middle. The CDR3 is 17 amino acids. CDR3: CASSQGPGYPNTGELFF. For the CDR3, the DNA is TGCGCCAGCAGCCAAGGTCCTGGGTACCCGAACACCGGGGAGCTGTTTTTT.

A remark on this clonotype: The junction and the germline gene differ at one end; a read error may be behind it. The rearrangement uses TRBV10-3 and TRBJ2-5; the match to TRBD1 covers 7 bases. This CDR3 region has 14 residues. The germline CDR1 and CDR2 sequences are ENHRY and SYGVKD. The CDR3 region has the DNA TGTGACATCAGTGACCGGACAGGTGGGGAGACCCAGTACTTT. Translating it yields CDISDRTGGETQYF.

This clonotype turned up a few times. CDR3 residues: CASSFGGTNTEAFF. In DNA form, the CDR3 reads TGTGCCAGCAGTTTTGGGGGGACGAACACTGAAGCTTTCTTT. The chain carries TRBV28 and TRBJ1-1; a weak D match, TRBD1 (5 bases). The germline V and J ends were trimmed by 3 bases and 1 base, with 9 bases remaining between them. The length of the CDR3 is 14 residues. Germline values: CDR1 MDHEN, CDR2 SYDVKM. The full variable domain, completed using reference TRBV28 and TRBJ1-1, is DVKVTQSSRYLVKRTGEKVFLECVQDMDHENMFWYRQDPGLGLRLIYFSYDVKMKEKGDIPEGYSVSREKKERFSLILESASTNQTSMYLCASSFGGTNTEAFFGQGTRLTVV.

Many counts were recorded for this clonotype. The DNA is left out, because the CDR3 cannot be placed on it with certainty; the CDR3 is given as TCRdb lists it. This chain links TRBV7-5 with TRBJ1-2; the table gives TRBD1 as D, unverified against the DNA. TRBV7-5 is annotated as a pseudogene. Ends included, the CDR3 has 24 residues. CDR3 protein: CISVPEAFVAGPGTSAGIYRGYTF.

This clonotype was observed many times. The V gene is TRBV12-3 or TRBV12-4, the J gene TRBJ2-5; D is perhaps TRBD1 (5 bases). V lost 3 bases, J lost 3 bases, and 8 bases lay in between. The CDR3 covers 13 residues. CDR3 sequence reads: CASSFRREETQYF. For the CDR3, the DNA is TGTGCCAGCAGTTTCCGCAGGGAAGAGACCCAGTACTTC.

This clonotype has a count of ten or more. The rearrangement joins TRBV5-1 to TRBJ1-4; no reliable D call. CDR1 is SGHRS and CDR2 is YFSETQ in the germline V gene. This CDR3 contains 15 residues. V was clipped by 0 bases and J by 8 bases, with 14 bases between them. The CDR3 loop is CASSLEFGSREKLFF. In DNA, the CDR3 is TGCGCCAGCAGCTTGGAATTCGGGTCGCGGGAAAAACTGTTTTTT.